The 20 T cell receptor beta chains below were found in one sample sequenced in a study of blood T cell repertoires in COVID-19 (dated by TCRdb to the early 2020s). Libraries were built with the immunoSEQ multiplex PCR assay. Held by TCRdb, this immuneACCESS table contains in-frame sequences only and omits some clones. Under half of the omission traces to an unresolved V gene where checked; the cause of the rest is unknown. This sample lists a few hundred thousand clones; less than 90% were detected once. The ten biggest clones cover under 3.5% of the sample. The sequenced material came from PBMCs or T cells enriched from blood (not recorded which). These receptors originate from a woman between 45 and 65 years old who had recovered from COVID-19.

The chain joins TRBV4-2 to TRBJ2-1; 13 nucleotides line up with TRBD2. Trimming removed 3 bases from V and 8 bases from J; junction bases left unmatched: 7. In germline, CDR1 is LGHNA, CDR2 YNFKEQ. This CDR3 spans 16 amino acids. CDR3 loop: CASSQELAGGPDEQFF. In DNA form, the CDR3 reads TGTGCCAGCAGCCAGGAACTAGCGGGAGGGCCCGATGAGCAGTTCTTC.

The chain recombines TRBV7-8 with TRBJ2-5; D perhaps matches TRBD1 (6 bases). The CDR3 contains 16 residues. CDR1 and CDR2 from the germline V gene are SGHVS and FQNEAQ. Trimming left V 5 bases short and J 0 bases short, with 16 bases between. CDR3 DNA sequence: TGTGCCAGCAGCGCAGCCAGGGGTTCCAACCAAGAGACCCAGTACTTC. Protein product: CASSAARGSNQETQYF.

The gene calls are TRBV25-1 and TRBJ1-6; 8 positions agree with TRBD1. The CDR3 sequence is 15 residues long. The V segment lost 4 bases and the J segment 7 bases; nucleotides outside the gene matches: 6. From germline, CDR1 is MGHDK and CDR2 SYGVNS. CDR3 residues: CASSADRGKNSPLHF. The CDR3 DNA sequence: TGTGCCAGCAGTGCAGACAGGGGAAAAAATTCACCCCTCCACTTT.

V usage is TRBV5-6 and J usage is TRBJ1-4; 7 bases fit TRBD1. J was trimmed by 2 bases and V by 4 bases; bases with no gene match: 5. Germline CDR1 SGHDT, CDR2 YYEEEE. This CDR3 comprises 15 residues. CDR3 protein: CASSRRTGTNEKLFF. The CDR3 DNA reads as TGTGCCAGCAGCCGCCGGACAGGCACTAATGAAAAACTGTTTTTT.

The CDR3, as DNA: TGTGCCAGCAGCGGTCTAGCGGGACTCGGAAATGAGCAGTTCTTC. Translated: CASSGLAGLGNEQFF. This sequence joins TRBV14 and TRBJ2-1; 9 bases agree with TRBD2. V was clipped by 5 bases and J by 7 bases; unmatched bases: 9. The CDR3 has 15 amino acids. CDR1 SGHDN and CDR2 FVKESK come from the germline V gene.

The chain joins TRBV7-6 to TRBJ2-4, with 10 bases fitting TRBD2. With 4 bases clipped from V and 7 bases from J, the junction kept 4 bases outside the gene matches. Looked up from germline, CDR1 is SGHVS and CDR2 is FNYEAQ. The CDR3 runs 14 residues. The CDR3 DNA reads as TGTGCCAGCAGCTCCTCTAGCGGGAGTAACATTCAGTACTTC. Translation gives CASSSSSGSNIQYF. Full variable domain (outside the CDR3, taken from reference TRBV7-6 and TRBJ2-4): GAGVSQSPRYKVTKRGQDVALRCDPISGHVSLYWYRQALGQGPEFLTYFNYEAQQDKSGLPNDRFSAERPEGSISTLTIQRTEQRDSAMYRCASSSSSGSNIQYFGAGTRLSVL.

The V and J genes are TRBV4-1 and TRBJ1-4, with 9 nucleotides matching TRBD1. J gave up 5 bases and V 4 bases, and 2 bases lay outside the gene matches. Germline-derived CDR1 and CDR2 are MGHRA and YSYEKL. This CDR3 comprises 14 residues. This CDR3 reads CASSRGTGNEKLFF. CDR3 nucleotides: TGCGCCAGCAGCCGGGGGACAGGGAATGAAAAACTGTTTTTT.

The gene calls are TRBV19 and TRBJ1-5; D gene ambiguous. Trimming cost V 3 bases and J 4 bases, with 10 bases left between them. The CDR3 consists of 14 residues. Per germline, CDR1 LNHDA and CDR2 SQIVND (reference sequence). The CDR3 DNA reads TGTGCCAGTAGTATCGGTGACTTAAATCAGCCCCAGCATTTT. As protein: CASSIGDLNQPQHF.

The rearrangement joins TRBV18 to TRBJ2-7; 7 bases agree with TRBD2. V lost 3 bases and J lost 2; bases outside the gene matches: 16. The germline CDR1 and CDR2 sequences are KGHSH and LQKENI. The CDR3 consists of 18 residues. CDR3 sequence: CASSPLRVGREIAYEQYF. The CDR3 bases are TGTGCCAGCTCACCCCTTCGAGTTGGGCGGGAGATAGCCTACGAGCAGTACTTC.

The gene calls are TRBV28 and TRBJ1-2; possibly TRBD1 for D (5 bases). Per germline, CDR1 MDHEN and CDR2 SYDVKM. Trimming left V 4 bases short and J 4 bases short, with 10 bases between. The CDR3 length is 13 residues. Written as DNA, the CDR3 is TGTGCCAGCAGTTCGCAGGGTGTCTATGGCTACACCTTC. As protein: CASSSQGVYGYTF.

The V call is TRBV7-9, the J call TRBJ2-6, with TRBD1 matching 7 bases. This CDR3 is 16 amino acids long. Germline lookup yields CDR1 SEHNR and CDR2 FQNEAQ (reference sequence). The J segment lost 1 base and the V segment lost 5 bases, leaving 5 bases of the junction unmatched. DNA for the CDR3: TGTGCCAGCAGCCCTCAGACAGGGTCTGGGGCCAACGTCCTGACTTTC. It yields the protein CASSPQTGSGANVLTF.

The rearrangement uses TRBV10-3 and TRBJ2-1, with D maybe TRBD2 (5 bases). This CDR3 has 12 residues. The ends were cut back, 4 bases at V and 7 bases at J, with 8 bases in the middle. Germline CDR1 is ENHRY and CDR2 is SYGVKD. In DNA, the CDR3 is TGTGCCATCAGTGGGACGGGAAATGAGCAGTTCTTC. Translating it yields CAISGTGNEQFF.

This chain connects TRBV5-6 to TRBJ2-7; the match to TRBD2 covers 8 bases. The CDR3 extends over 14 amino acids. Germline V CDR1 and CDR2: SGHDT, YYEEEE. Unmatched junction bases numbered 9, after V lost 4 bases and J lost 6 bases. CDR3 nucleotides: TGTGCCAGCAGCCCGGGACTAGTGCGGGGCGAGCAGTACTTC. Amino acid sequence: CASSPGLVRGEQYF.

The chain combines TRBV30 with TRBJ2-3, with 7 nucleotides matching TRBD2. The CDR3 consists of 16 residues. CDR1 GTSNPN and CDR2 SVGIG come from the germline V gene (reference sequence). J lost 0 bases, V lost 0 bases, and 6 bases had no gene match. The CDR3 bases are TGTGCCTGGAGTGTCGGGGGACTATCTAGCACAGATACGCAGTATTTT. Its protein is CAWSVGGLSSTDTQYF.

The chain uses TRBV15 and TRBJ2-1, with D possibly matching TRBD1 (6 bases). The germline V gene encodes CDR1 LNHNV and CDR2 YYDKDF (reference sequence). The V and J ends lost 4 bases and 10 bases respectively, with 23 bases between them. The CDR3 has 16 residues. The CDR3 here is CATSINPVMSTGEQFF. The CDR3 coding sequence is TGTGCCACCAGCATCAACCCCGTTATGAGTACAGGGGAGCAGTTCTTC.

The CDR3 loop is CASSYGQTGGYGELFF. Written as DNA, the CDR3 is TGTGCCAGCAGTTACGGGCAGACAGGGGGTTACGGGGAGCTGTTTTTT. The chain is built from TRBV6-2 or TRBV6-3 and TRBJ2-2, with 9 bases matching TRBD1. There are 16 residues in the CDR3. J gave up 7 bases and V 2 bases, and 8 bases lay outside the gene matches. CDR1 and CDR2 from the germline V gene are MNHEY and SVGEGT.

The chain couples TRBV7-2 to TRBJ1-2; 7 bases map to TRBD1. Per the germline V gene, CDR1 is SGHTA and CDR2 is FQGNSA. CDR3 length: 13 residues. Trimming cost V 4 bases and J 7 bases; bases outside gene matches: 6. The CDR3 coding sequence is TGTGCCAGCAGCTCTGCGACAGGGTCTGGCTACACCTTC. Amino acid sequence: CASSSATGSGYTF.

The chain has TRBV27 and TRBJ1-2, with D unclear. The CDR3 has 13 amino acids. The germline V gene has CDR1 MNHEY and CDR2 SMNVEV (reference sequence). V was clipped by 1 base and J by 4 bases, with 7 bases between them. The CDR3 loop reads CASSLWSGYGYTF. As DNA, the CDR3 is TGTGCCAGCAGTTTATGGTCAGGCTATGGCTACACCTTC.

The chain carries TRBV5-1 and TRBJ2-6; D is unclear. Per the germline V gene, CDR1 is SGHRS and CDR2 is YFSETQ. V was shortened by 0 bases and J by 0 bases, with 7 bases between the two germline ends. This CDR3 has 16 residues. The CDR3 loop reads CASSLATLSGANVLTF. The CDR3 DNA is TGCGCCAGCAGCTTGGCTACTCTCTCTGGGGCCAACGTCCTGACTTTC.

The genes are TRBV20-1 and TRBJ1-2, with D possibly TRBD1 on 6 matching bases. The CDR3 extends over 11 amino acids. V shed 6 bases and J shed 5 bases, with 10 bases lying between them. Germline assignment: CDR1 DFQATT and CDR2 SNEGSKA (reference sequence). The CDR3 nucleotides read TGCAGTGCGCGGACAGATTATGGCTACACCTTC. Its translation: CSARTDYGYTF.